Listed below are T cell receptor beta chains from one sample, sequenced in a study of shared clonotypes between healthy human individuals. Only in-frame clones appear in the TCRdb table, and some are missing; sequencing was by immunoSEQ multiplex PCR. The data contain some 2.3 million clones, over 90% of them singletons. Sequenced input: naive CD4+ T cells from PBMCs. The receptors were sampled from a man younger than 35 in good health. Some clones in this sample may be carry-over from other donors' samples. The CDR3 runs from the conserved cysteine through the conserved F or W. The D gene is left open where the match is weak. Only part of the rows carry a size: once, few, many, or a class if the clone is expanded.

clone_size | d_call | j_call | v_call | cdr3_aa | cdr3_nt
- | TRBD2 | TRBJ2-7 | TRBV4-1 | CASSQVAGGPYEQYF | TGCGCCAGCAGCCAAGTGGCGGGAGGCCCCTACGAGCAGTACTTC
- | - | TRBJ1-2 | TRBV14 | CASSQWRMSNYGYTF | TGTGCCAGCAGCCAATGGAGGATGAGTAACTATGGCTACACCTTC
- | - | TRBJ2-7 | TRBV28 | CASSSAGASSYEQYF | TGTGCCAGCAGTTCCGCCGGGGCGAGCTCCTACGAGCAGTACTTC
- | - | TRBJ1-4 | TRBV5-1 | CASSLEGSNEKLFF | TGCGCCAGCAGCTTGGAAGGGTCTAATGAAAAACTGTTTTTT
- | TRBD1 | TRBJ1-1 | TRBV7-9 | CASSSPGQNIMNTEAFF | TGTGCCAGCAGCTCCCCGGGACAGAACATCATGAACACTGAAGCTTTCTTT
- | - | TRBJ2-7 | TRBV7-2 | CTSSSYQADYEQYF | TGTACCAGCAGCTCTTACCAGGCAGATTACGAGCAGTACTTC
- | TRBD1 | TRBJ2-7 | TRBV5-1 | CASSPRGQESYEQYF | TGCGCCAGCAGCCCCAGGGGACAGGAGTCCTACGAGCAGTACTTC
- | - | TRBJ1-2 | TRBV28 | CASSLGPPNYGYTF | TGTGCCAGCAGTTTAGGCCCTCCTAACTATGGCTACACCTTC
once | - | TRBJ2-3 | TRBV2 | CASDSREDPDTQYF | TGTGCCAGCGACTCACGCGAAGATCCAGATACGCAGTATTTT
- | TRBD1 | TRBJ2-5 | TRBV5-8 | CASSSTGTVIQETQYF | TGTGCCAGCAGCTCTACCGGGACAGTAATTCAAGAGACCCAGTACTTC
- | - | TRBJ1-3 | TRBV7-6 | CASSLALPGSGNTIYF | TGTGCCAGCAGCTTAGCTCTCCCGGGGTCTGGAAACACCATATATTTT
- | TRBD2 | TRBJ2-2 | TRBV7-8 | CASSLVIGGLAGTGELFF | TGTGCCAGCAGCTTAGTTATTGGGGGACTAGCGGGTACCGGGGAGCTGTTTTTT
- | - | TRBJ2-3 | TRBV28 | CASSLSTDTQYF | TGTGCCAGCAGCCTTAGCACAGATACGCAGTATTTT
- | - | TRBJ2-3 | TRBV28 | CAGGPQTGWGTDTQYF | TGTGCCGGAGGCCCCCAAACGGGATGGGGCACAGATACGCAGTATTTT
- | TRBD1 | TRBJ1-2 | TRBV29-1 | CSVGGQGVGYTF | TGCAGCGTTGGCGGGCAGGGGGTTGGCTACACCTTC
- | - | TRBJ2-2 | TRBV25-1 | CASRPSRLGVSGELFF | TGTGCCAGCCGCCCGAGTAGGTTGGGGGTTTCCGGGGAGCTGTTTTTT
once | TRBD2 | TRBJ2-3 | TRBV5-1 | CASSLVQREARGGEDTQYF | TGCGCCAGCAGCTTGGTCCAGCGGGAGGCCCGAGGTGGGGAAGATACGCAGTATTTT
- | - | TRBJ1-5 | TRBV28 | CASSSIQRPGQPQHF | TGTGCCAGCAGTTCTATACAGAGGCCGGGTCAGCCCCAGCATTTT
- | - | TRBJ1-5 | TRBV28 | CASSDPGGTTYSNQPQHF | TGTGCCAGCAGCGACCCGGGGGGTACCACATATAGCAATCAGCCCCAGCATTTT
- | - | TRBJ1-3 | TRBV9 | CASSVSQSGNTIYF | TGTGCCAGCAGCGTAAGTCAGTCTGGAAACACCATATATTTT
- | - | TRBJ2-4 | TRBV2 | CASSGVAGGNIQYF | TGTGCCAGCAGTGGGGTGGCAGGGGGGAACATTCAGTACTTC
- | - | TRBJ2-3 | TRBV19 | CASSPATDTQYF | TGTGCCAGTAGTCCCGCCACAGATACGCAGTATTTT
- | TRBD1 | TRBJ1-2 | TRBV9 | CASSVADRGVYGYTF | TGTGCCAGCAGCGTCGCGGACAGGGGTGTGTATGGCTACACCTTC
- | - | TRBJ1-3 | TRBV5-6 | CASSLSGHQSGNTIYF | TGTGCCAGCAGCTTGTCGGGACATCAGTCGGGAAACACCATATATTTT
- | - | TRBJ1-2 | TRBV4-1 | CASSHPLQGYYGYTF | TGCGCCAGCAGCCACCCTTTACAGGGTTACTATGGCTACACCTTC
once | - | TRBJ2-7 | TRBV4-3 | CASSHSGTAGYEQYF | TGCGCCAGCAGCCACTCCGGGACGGCCGGATACGAGCAGTACTTC
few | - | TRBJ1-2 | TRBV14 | CASSQDLGTHRPGYTF | TGTGCCAGCAGCCAAGATTTAGGGACCCACCGACCTGGCTACACCTTC
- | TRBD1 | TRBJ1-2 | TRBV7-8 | CASSAGQSRGYTF | TGTGCCAGCAGCGCGGGACAGAGTCGTGGCTACACCTTC
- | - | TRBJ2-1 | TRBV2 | CASSAGQQFF | TGTGCCAGCAGTGCAGGGCAGCAGTTCTTC
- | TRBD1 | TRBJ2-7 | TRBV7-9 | CASSLAPGTGDFYEQYF | TGTGCCAGCAGCTTAGCCCCCGGGACAGGGGATTTCTACGAGCAGTACTTC
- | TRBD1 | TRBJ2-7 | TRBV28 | CATRRDRPYEQYF | TGTGCCACCCGCCGGGACAGGCCCTACGAGCAGTACTTC
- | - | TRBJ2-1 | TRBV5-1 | CASRTGGYNEQFF | TGCGCCAGCAGAACTGGGGGCTACAATGAGCAGTTCTTC
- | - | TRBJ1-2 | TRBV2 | CASVRSGNGGYTF | TGTGCCAGCGTACGTTCGGGGAACGGTGGCTACACCTTC
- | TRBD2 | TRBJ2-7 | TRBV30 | CAWSVRRLAGANQSLEQYF | TGTGCCTGGAGTGTTCGAAGACTAGCGGGAGCAAATCAGAGTCTCGAGCAGTACTTC
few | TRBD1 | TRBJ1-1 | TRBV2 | CATTDRFEAFF | TGTGCCACCACGGACAGGTTCGAAGCTTTCTTT
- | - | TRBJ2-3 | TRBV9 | CASSVVGGPGDTQYF | TGTGCCAGCAGCGTAGTCGGGGGGCCGGGAGATACGCAGTATTTT
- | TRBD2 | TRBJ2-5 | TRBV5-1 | CASSLGTSGQETQYF | TGCGCCAGCAGCCTCGGGACTAGCGGACAAGAGACCCAGTACTTC
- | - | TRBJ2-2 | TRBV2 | CASSYLGQPNTGELFF | TGTGCCAGCAGTTATTTAGGGCAGCCGAACACCGGGGAGCTGTTTTTT
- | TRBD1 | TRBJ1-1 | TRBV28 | CASRSDRGRRDTEAFF | TGTGCCAGCAGATCGGACAGGGGGCGAAGGGACACTGAAGCTTTCTTT
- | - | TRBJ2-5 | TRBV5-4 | CASSWGRLIETQYF | TGTGCCAGCAGTTGGGGCAGGCTGATAGAGACCCAGTACTTC
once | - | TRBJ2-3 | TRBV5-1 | CASSLMDTQYF | TGCGCCAGCAGCTTGATGGATACGCAGTATTTT
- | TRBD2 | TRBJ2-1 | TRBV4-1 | CASSGGREGRYNEQFF | TGCGCCAGCAGCGGGGGGCGGGAGGGCCGCTACAATGAGCAGTTCTTC
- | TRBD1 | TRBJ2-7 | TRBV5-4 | CASSLRAGGPYEQYF | TGTGCCAGCAGCTTGCGGGCAGGGGGTCCGTACGAGCAGTACTTC
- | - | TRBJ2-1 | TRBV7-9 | CASSLERNEQFF | TGTGCCAGCAGCTTAGAGAGAAATGAGCAGTTCTTC
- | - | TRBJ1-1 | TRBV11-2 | CASSLQGPLTEAFF | TGTGCCAGCAGCTTACAGGGGCCCCTCACTGAAGCTTTCTTT
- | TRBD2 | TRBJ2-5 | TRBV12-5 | CASGLAGGAETQYF | TGTGCTAGTGGTTTGGCGGGAGGGGCGGAGACCCAGTACTTC
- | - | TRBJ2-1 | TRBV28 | CASSLSGGYNEQFF | TGTGCCAGCAGTTTATCAGGAGGGTACAATGAGCAGTTCTTC
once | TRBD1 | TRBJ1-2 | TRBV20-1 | CNTGGGYTF | TGCAACACAGGGGGTGGCTACACCTTC
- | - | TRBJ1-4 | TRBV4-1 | CASSHQEQLRKKLFF | TGCGCCAGCAGCCACCAGGAGCAACTCCGTAAAAAACTGTTTTTT
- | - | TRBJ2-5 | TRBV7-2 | CASSIRRGRGETQYF | TGTGCCAGCAGCATCAGACGGGGGCGTGGGGAGACCCAGTACTTC
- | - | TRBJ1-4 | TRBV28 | CASSLSTPGRGKLFF | TGTGCCAGCAGTTTATCAACCCCGGGGAGGGGAAAACTGTTTTTT
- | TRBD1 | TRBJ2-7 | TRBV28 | CASSDRGRYEQYF | TGTGCCAGCAGCGACAGGGGGAGGTACGAGCAGTACTTC
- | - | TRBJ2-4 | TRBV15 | CATSRGLGDAKNIQYF | TGTGCCACCAGCAGAGGCCTCGGGGACGCCAAAAACATTCAGTACTTC
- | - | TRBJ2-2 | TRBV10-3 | CATPGPTNTGELFF | TGTGCCACACCGGGACCTACGAACACCGGGGAGCTGTTTTTT
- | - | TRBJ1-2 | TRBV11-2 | CASSWGRGQPRTGGYTF | TGTGCCAGCAGCTGGGGAAGGGGTCAGCCCCGTACCGGTGGCTACACCTTC